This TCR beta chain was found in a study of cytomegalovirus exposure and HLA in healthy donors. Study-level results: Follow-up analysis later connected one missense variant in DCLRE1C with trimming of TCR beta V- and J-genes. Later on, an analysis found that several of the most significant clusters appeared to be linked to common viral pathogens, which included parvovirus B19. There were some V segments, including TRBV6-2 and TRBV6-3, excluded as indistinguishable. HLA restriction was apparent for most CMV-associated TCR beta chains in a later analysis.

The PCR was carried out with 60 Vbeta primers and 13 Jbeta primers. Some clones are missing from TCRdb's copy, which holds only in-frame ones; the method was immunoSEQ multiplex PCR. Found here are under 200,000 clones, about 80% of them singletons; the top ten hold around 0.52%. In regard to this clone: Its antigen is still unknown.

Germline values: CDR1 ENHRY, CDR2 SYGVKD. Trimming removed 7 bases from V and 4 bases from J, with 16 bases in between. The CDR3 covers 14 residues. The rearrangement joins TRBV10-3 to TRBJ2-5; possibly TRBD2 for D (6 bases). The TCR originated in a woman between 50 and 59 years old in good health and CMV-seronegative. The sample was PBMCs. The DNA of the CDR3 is TGTGCCATCACGCGGGACCACAGTTCAGAGACCCAGTACTTC. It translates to CAITRDHSSETQYF.